This record covers a single T cell receptor (beta chain). The source of the sample is a study of human T cells and chemical hapten exposure. Time point here: patch test 3, about 24 weeks after DPC sensitization. Treatment: therapeutic diphenylcyclopropenone sensitization with weekly scalp DPC. TCRdb called the RACE reads again in MiXCR, with one record for every CDR3 protein. The table has around 200,000 distinct CDR3 sequences, 24% seen once. The sequencing used whole blood, collected in connection with sensitization to the hapten diphenylcyclopropenone (DPC). This clonotype was sampled from a woman in her 40s with alopecia areata. Some clones in this sample may be carry-over from other donors' samples.

This CDR3 reads CASSLVLAGNRAYF. The DNA for the CDR3 is TGCGCCAGCAGCTTGGTTTTAGCGGGGAACCGAGCGTACTTC. V usage is TRBV5-1 and J usage is TRBJ2-7, with 8 bases matching TRBD2. With V trimmed by 0 bases and J by 12 bases, 11 bases remained unmatched. The CDR3 has 14 amino acids. Germline loops: CDR1 SGHRS, CDR2 YFSETQ.